This T cell receptor beta chain was sequenced during a study of a mutant IDH1 vaccine in newly diagnosed glioma. Across the whole study: Earlier care involved radiotherapy, temozolomide, or both, and the majority received both.

The germline V gene encodes CDR1 LNHDA and CDR2 SQIVND (reference sequence). Trimming left V 3 bases short and J 5 bases short, with 16 bases between. The CDR3 covers 15 residues. Clones were read by immunoSEQ multiplex PCR, and TCRdb kept only the in-frame ones, dropping some. This table has 50,000 to 70,000 clones, around 74% appearing once. Study-level results: Detectable vaccine-induced immune responses arose in around 95% of patients.

Time point here: week 35, safety follow-up. Every vaccination contained 300 ug of the mutant IDH1 20-mer peptide and was paired with topical imiquimod. Notes on this clone: Antigen unknown.

The J gene is TRBJ2-5, the V gene TRBV19; D may be TRBD1 or TRBD2 (6 bases each). The sample consisted of PBMCs, taken from a glioma patient whose treatment included an IDH1 peptide vaccine. The clonotype was recovered from a man aged 50 or older with glioma. CDR3 DNA sequence: TGTGCCAGTAGTATTGCGGGACAAAACCCGGAGACCCAGTACTTC. Translation gives CASSIAGQNPETQYF.